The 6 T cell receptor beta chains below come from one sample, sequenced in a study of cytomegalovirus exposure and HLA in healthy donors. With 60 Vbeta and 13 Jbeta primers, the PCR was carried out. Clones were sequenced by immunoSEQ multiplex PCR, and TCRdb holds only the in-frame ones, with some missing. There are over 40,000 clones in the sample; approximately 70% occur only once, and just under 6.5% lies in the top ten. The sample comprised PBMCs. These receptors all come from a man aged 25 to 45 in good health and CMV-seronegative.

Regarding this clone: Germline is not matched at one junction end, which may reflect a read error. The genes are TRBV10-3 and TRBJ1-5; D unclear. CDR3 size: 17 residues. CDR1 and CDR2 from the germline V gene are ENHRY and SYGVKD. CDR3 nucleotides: TGTGTCATCAGTGAGTGGAGGGTTGGATCGAGCAATCAGCCCCAGCATTTT. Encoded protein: CVISEWRVGSSNQPQHF.

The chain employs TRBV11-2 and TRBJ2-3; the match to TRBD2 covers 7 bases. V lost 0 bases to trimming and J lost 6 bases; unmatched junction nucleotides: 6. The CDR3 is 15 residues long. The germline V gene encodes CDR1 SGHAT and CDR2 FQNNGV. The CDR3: CASSLDGSSGDTQYF. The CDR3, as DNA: TGTGCCAGCAGCTTAGATGGGTCTAGCGGCGATACGCAGTATTTT.

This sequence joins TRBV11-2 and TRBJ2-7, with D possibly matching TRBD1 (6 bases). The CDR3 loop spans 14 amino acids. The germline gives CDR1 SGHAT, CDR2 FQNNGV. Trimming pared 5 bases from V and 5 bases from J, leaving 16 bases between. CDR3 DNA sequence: TGTGCCAGCAGCAGATCTACAGGGATCCACGAGCAGTACTTC. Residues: CASSRSTGIHEQYF.

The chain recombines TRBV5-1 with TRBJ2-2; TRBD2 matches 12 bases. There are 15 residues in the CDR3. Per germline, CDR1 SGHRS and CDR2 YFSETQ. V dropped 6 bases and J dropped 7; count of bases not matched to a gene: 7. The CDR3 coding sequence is TGCGCCAGCACCCGACTAGCGGGAGATGTCGGGGAGCTGTTTTTT. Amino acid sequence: CASTRLAGDVGELFF.

DNA of the CDR3: TGTGCCAGCCACCCGGTCCTGAACACTGAAGCTTTCTTT. It yields the protein CASHPVLNTEAFF. V gene TRBV6-5 combines with J gene TRBJ1-1; D not resolved. The CDR3 covers 13 residues. Deletions cut 8 bases from V and 0 bases from J, with 10 bases between. CDR1 is MNHEY, CDR2 SVGAGI, per germline.

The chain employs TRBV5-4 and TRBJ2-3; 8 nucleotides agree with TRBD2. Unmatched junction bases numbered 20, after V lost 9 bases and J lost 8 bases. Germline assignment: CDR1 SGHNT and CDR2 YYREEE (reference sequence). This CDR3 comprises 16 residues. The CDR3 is CATGSPPLGSGTTQYF. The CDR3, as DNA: TGTGCCACCGGAAGCCCTCCCCTAGGTAGCGGGACTACGCAGTATTTT.